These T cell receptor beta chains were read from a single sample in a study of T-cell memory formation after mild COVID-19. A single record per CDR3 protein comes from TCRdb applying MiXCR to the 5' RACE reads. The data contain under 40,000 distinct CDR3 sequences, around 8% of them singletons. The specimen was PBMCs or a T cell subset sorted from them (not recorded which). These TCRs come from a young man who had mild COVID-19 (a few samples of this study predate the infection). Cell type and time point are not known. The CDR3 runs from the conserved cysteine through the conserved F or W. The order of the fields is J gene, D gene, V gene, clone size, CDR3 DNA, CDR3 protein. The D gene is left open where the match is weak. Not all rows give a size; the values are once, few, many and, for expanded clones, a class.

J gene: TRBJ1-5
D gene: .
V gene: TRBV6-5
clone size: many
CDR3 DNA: TGTGCCAGCAGGACCGGGGGGGCCGGCAATCAGCCCCAGCATTTT
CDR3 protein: CASRTGGAGNQPQHF

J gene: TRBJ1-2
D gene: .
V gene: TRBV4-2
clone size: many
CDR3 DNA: TGTGCCAGCAGCCAAGATGGAGGAGGGCAGGTGGGGGGCTACACCTTC
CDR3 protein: CASSQDGGGQVGGYTF

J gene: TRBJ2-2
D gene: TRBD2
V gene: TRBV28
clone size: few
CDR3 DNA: TGTGCCAGCAGTTTATCGCGGACTAGCGGGGGGGCCTTGGTCGGGGAGCTGTTTTTT
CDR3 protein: CASSLSRTSGGALVGELFF

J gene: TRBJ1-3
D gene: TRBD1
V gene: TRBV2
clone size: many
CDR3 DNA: TGTGCCAGCATTCCTAAGGACAGGGATGCTGGAAACACCATATATTTT
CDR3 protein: CASIPKDRDAGNTIYF

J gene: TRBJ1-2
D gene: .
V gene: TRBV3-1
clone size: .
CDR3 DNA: TGTGCCAGCAGCCAAAGTATCCAGGGTATCTACGGCTACACCTTC
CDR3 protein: CASSQSIQGIYGYTF

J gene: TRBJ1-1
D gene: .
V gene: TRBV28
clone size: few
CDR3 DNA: TGTGCCAGCAGGAAGCAGGGCCGGGGCACTGAAGCTTTCTTT
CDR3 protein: CASRKQGRGTEAFF

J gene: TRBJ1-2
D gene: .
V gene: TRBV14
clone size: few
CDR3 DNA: TGTGCCAGCAGCCGGGACACACACTATGGCTACACCTTC
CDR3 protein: CASSRDTHYGYTF

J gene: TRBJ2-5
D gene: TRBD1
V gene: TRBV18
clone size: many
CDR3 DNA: TGTGCCAGCTCACCAGGGGGCGACAGGGTAGAGACCCAGTACTTC
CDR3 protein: CASSPGGDRVETQYF

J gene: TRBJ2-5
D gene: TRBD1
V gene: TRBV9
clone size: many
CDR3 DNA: TGTGCCAGCAGCGTAGAGGGGACAGGGGAAGAGACCCAGTACTTC
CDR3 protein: CASSVEGTGEETQYF

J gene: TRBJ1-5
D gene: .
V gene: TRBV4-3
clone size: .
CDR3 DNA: TGCGCCAGCAGCCAAGAAACGCGGGGCCAGCCCCAGCATTTT
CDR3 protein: CASSQETRGQPQHF

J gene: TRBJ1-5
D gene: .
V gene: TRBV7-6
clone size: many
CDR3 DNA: TGTGCCAGCAGCTTAGAGGACGGGCGTGGGCCCCAGCATTTT
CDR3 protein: CASSLEDGRGPQHF

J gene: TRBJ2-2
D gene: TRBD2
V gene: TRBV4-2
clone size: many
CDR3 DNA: TGTGCCAGCAGCCAAGTAGTAGCGGGGAACACCGGGGAGCTGTTTTTT
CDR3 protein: CASSQVVAGNTGELFF

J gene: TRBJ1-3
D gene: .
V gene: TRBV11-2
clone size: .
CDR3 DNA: TGTGCCAGCAGCCAAGGAGCTGGAAACACCATATATTTT
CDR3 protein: CASSQGAGNTIYF

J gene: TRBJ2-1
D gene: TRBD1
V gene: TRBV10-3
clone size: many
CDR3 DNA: TGTGCCATCAGTGAGGCCTCGACAGGGCAGGAGCAGTTCTTC
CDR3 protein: CAISEASTGQEQFF

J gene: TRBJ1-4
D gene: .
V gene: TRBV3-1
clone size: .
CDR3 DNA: TGTGCCAGCAGCCAAGATATGTACGGAACTAATGAAAAACTGTTTTTT
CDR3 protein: CASSQDMYGTNEKLFF

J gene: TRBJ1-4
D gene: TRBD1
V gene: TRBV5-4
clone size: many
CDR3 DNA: TGTGCCAGCAGCAGACAGGGGGCGACTGAAAAACTGTTTTTT
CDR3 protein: CASSRQGATEKLFF

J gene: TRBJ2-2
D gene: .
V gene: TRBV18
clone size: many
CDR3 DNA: TGTGCCAGCTCGGGGACTCGAAGCACCGGGGAGCTGTTTTTT
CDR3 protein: CASSGTRSTGELFF

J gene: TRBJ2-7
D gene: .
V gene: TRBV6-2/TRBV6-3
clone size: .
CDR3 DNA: TGTGCCAGCAGTTACTCGGATGGGCAACCCGTGCAGTACTTC
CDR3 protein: CASSYSDGQPVQYF

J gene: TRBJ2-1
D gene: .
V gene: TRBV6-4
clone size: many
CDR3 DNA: TGTGCCAGCAGTGACAGCTCCTACAATGAGCAGTTCTTC
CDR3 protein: CASSDSSYNEQFF

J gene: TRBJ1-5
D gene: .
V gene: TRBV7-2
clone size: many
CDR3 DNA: TGTGCCAGCAGCCAATCCCGCAATCAGCCCCAGCATTTT
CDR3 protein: CASSQSRNQPQHF

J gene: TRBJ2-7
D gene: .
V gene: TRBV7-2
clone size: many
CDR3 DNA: TGTGCCAGCAGCCCCTGGGACGGCGAGCAGTACTTC
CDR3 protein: CASSPWDGEQYF

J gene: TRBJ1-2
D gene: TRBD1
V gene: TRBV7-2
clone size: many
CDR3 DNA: TGTGCCAGCAGCCCCTCGGGACAGTACTATGGCTACACCTTC
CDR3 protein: CASSPSGQYYGYTF

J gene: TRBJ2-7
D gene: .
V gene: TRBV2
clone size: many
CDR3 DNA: TGTGCCAGCAGTGCGGGGACCGGGTACGAGCAGTACTTC
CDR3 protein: CASSAGTGYEQYF

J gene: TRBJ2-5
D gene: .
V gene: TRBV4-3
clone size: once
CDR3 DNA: TGCGCCAGCAGCCAAGAGTTAGTTATCCGTGAGACCCAGTACTTC
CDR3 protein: CASSQELVIRETQYF

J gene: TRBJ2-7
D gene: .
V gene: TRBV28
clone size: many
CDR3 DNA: TGTGCCACCCTGGATCCCTCTGCTGGGGAGCAGTACTTC
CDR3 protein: CATLDPSAGEQYF

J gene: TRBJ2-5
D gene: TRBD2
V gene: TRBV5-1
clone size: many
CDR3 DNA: TGCGCCAGCAGCAGACTAGCGGGGGGCCTCCAAGAGACCCAGTACTTC
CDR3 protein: CASSRLAGGLQETQYF

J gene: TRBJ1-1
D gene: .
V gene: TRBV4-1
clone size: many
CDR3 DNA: TGCGCCAGCAGCCAACCCCTAGGGCAGGGAGAAGCTTTCTTT
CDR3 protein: CASSQPLGQGEAFF

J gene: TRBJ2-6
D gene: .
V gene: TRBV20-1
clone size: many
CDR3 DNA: TGCAGTGCTAGCCGTGGAGGCGGGTCTGGGGCCAACGTCCTGACTTTC
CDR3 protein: CSASRGGGSGANVLTF

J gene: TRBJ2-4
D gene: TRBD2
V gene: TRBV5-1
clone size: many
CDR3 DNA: TGCGCCAGCAGCTGGAAGAATCCGGGACTAGCGGGGGCCCGAGGAAACATTCAGTACTTC
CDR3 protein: CASSWKNPGLAGARGNIQYF

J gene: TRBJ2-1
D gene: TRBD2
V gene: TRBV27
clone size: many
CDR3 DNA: TGTGCCAGCAGTCCGGGACTAGCGGGGGGATTCTACAATGAGCAGTTCTTC
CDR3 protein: CASSPGLAGGFYNEQFF

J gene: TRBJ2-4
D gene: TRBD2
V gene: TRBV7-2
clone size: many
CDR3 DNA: TGTGCCAGCAGCTTAGCCTTGGCGCGGGGGGTACTAGCCAAAAACATTCAGTACTTC
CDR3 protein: CASSLALARGVLAKNIQYF

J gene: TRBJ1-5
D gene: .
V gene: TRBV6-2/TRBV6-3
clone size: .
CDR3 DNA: TGTGCCAGCAGTTACACCGACCCGGGACCGCAGCATTTT
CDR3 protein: CASSYTDPGPQHF

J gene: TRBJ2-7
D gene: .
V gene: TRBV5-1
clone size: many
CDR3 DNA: TGCGCCAGCATAGGGGACTCCTACGAGCAGTACTTC
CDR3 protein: CASIGDSYEQYF

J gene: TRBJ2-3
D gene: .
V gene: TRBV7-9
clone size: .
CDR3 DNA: TGTGCCAGCAGCTTGTGGATCACAGATACGCAGTATTTT
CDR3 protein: CASSLWITDTQYF

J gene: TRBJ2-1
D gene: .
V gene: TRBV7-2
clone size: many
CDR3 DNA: TGTGCCAGCAGCTCTTTGGTGCGCGTGTCCTACAATGAGCAGTTCTTC
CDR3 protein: CASSSLVRVSYNEQFF

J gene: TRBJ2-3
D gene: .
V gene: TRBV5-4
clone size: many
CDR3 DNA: TGTGCCAGCAGCCCGCCGGGACTCTCAGATACGCAGTATTTT
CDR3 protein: CASSPPGLSDTQYF

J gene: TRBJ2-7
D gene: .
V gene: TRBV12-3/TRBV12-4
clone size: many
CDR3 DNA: TGTGCCAGCAATTTTAAGGGGAGCTCCTACGAGCAGTACTTC
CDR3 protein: CASNFKGSSYEQYF

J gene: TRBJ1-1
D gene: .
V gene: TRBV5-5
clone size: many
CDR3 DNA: TGTGCCAGCAGCTTGGCCGCGGGGAACACTGAAGCTTTCTTT
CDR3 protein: CASSLAAGNTEAFF

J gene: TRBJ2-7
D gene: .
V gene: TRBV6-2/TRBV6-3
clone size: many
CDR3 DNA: TGTGCCAGCAGCAACGGGCTTGAGAACGAGCAGTACTTC
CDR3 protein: CASSNGLENEQYF

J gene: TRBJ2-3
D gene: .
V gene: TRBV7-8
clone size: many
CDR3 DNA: TGTGCCAGCAGCTTACGGGAAGGGTTCGGTACAGATACGCAGTATTTT
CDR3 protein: CASSLREGFGTDTQYF

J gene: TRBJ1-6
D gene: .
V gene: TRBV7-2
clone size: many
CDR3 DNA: TGTGCCAGCAGCGGCCGGGACATACTGAGTTCACCCCTCCACTTT
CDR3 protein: CASSGRDILSSPLHF

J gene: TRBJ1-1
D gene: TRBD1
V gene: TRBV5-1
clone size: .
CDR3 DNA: TGCGCCAGCAGCCAGGGGGCGGTGAACACTGAAGCTTTCTTT
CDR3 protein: CASSQGAVNTEAFF

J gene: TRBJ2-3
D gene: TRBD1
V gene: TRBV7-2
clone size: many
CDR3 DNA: TGTGCCAGCAGCTTCGGGACAGGGTTAGAGGGGCAGTATTTT
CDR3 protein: CASSFGTGLEGQYF

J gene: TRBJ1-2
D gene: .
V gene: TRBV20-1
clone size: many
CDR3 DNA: TGCAGTGCTCCAGATAACTATGGCTACACCTTC
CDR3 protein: CSAPDNYGYTF

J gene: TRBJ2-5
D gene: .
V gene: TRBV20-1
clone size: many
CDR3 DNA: TGCAGTGCTAGATTTATCCCCTCTGGGGGCCAAGAGACCCAGTACTTC
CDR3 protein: CSARFIPSGGQETQYF

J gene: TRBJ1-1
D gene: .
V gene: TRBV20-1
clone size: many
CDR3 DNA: TGCAGTGCTAGCCAGGGGAACACTGAAGCTTTCTTT
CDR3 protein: CSASQGNTEAFF

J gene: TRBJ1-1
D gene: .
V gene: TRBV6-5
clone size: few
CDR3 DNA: TGTGCCAGCAGCCGATTGGACACTGGCTCTAACACTGAAGCTTTCTTT
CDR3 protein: CASSRLDTGSNTEAFF